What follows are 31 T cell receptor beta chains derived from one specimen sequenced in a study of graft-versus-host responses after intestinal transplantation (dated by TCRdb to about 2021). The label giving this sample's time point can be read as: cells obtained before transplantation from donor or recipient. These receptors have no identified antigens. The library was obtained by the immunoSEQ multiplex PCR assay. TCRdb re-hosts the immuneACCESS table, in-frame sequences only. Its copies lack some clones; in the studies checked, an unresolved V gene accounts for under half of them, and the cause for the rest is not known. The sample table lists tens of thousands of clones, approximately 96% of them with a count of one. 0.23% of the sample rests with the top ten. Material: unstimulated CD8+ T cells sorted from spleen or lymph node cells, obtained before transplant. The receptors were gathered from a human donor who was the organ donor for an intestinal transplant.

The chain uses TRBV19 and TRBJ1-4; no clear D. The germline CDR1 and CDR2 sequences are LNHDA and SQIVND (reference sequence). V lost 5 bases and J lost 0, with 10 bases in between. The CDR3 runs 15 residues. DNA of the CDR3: TGTGCCAGTAGTGCCTTAGATACAACTAATGAAAAACTGTTTTTT. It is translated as CASSALDTTNEKLFF.

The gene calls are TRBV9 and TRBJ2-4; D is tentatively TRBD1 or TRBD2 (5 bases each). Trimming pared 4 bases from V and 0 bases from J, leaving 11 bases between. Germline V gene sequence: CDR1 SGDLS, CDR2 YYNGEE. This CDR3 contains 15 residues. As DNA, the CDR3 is TGTGCCAGCAGCCCCCTCGGGACAGCCAAAAACATTCAGTACTTC. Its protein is CASSPLGTAKNIQYF.

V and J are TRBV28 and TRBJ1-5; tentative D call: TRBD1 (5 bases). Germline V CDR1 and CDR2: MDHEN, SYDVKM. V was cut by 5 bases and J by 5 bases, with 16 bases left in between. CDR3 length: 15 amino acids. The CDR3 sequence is CASSLYRDGDQPQHF. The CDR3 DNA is TGTGCCAGCAGTCTGTACCGGGACGGTGATCAGCCCCAGCATTTT.

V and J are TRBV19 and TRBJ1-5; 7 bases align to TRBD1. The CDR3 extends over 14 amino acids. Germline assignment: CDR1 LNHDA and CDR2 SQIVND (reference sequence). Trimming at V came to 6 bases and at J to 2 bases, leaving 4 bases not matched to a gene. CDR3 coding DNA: TGTGCCAGTAGACCCGGGACAGGCAATCAGCCCCAGCATTTT. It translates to CASRPGTGNQPQHF.

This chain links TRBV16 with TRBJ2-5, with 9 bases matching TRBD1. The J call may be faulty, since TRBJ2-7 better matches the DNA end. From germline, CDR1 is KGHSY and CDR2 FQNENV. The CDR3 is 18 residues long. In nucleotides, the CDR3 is TGTGCCAGCAGCCTTAAAACCCCCGGGACAGGGAATTCCTACGAGCAGTACTTC. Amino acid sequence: CASSLKTPGTGNSYEQYF.

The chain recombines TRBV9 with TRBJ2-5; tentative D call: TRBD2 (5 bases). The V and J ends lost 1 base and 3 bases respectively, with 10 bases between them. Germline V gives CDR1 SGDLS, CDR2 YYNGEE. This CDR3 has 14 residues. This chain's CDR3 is CASSVLSGEETQYF. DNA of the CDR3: TGTGCCAGCAGCGTATTAAGCGGAGAAGAGACCCAGTACTTC.

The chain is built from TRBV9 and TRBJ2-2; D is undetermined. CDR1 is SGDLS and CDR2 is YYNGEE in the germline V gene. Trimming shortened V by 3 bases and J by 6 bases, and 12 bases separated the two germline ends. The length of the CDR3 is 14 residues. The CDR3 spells CASSDTSSAGELFF. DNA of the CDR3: TGTGCCAGCAGCGACACAAGTTCCGCCGGGGAGCTGTTTTTT.

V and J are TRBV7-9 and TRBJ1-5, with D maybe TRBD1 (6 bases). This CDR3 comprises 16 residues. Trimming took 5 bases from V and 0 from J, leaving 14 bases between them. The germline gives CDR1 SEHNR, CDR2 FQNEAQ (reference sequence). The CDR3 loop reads CASSLYEGDSNQPQHF. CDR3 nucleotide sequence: TGTGCCAGCAGCCTATATGAGGGGGATAGCAATCAGCCCCAGCATTTT.

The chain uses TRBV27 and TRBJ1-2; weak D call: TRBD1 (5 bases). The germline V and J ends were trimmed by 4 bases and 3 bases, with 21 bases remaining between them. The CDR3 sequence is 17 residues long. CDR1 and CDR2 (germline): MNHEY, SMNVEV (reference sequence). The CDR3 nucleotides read TGTGCCAGCAGTTCAGGACCCGGGACCTCCGTCTACTATGGCTACACCTTC. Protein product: CASSSGPGTSVYYGYTF.

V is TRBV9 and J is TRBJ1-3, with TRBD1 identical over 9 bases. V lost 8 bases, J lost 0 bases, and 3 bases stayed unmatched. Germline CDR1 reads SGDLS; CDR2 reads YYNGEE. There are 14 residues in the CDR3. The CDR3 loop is CASGQGPSGNTIYF. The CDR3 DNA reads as TGTGCCAGTGGACAGGGGCCCTCTGGAAACACCATATATTTT.

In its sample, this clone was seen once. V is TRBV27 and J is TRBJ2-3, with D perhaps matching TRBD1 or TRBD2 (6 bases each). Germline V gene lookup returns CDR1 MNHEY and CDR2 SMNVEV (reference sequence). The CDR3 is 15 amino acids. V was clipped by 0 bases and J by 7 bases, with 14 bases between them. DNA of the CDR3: TGTGCCAGCAGTTTATCGTCGGGGGCGATGAATACGCAGTATTTT. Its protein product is CASSLSSGAMNTQYF.

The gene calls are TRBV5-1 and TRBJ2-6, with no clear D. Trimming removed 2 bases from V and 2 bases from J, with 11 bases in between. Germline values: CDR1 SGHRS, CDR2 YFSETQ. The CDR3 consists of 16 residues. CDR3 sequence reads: CASSFRRVPGANVLTF. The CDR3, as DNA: TGCGCCAGCAGCTTCAGACGGGTTCCTGGGGCCAACGTCCTGACTTTC.

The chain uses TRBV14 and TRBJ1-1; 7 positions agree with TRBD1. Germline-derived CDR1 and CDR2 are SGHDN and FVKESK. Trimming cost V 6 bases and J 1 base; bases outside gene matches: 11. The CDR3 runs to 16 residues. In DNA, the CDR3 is TGTGCCAGCAGTCCCCTAACCGGGACAGCGAACACTGAAGCTTTCTTT. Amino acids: CASSPLTGTANTEAFF.

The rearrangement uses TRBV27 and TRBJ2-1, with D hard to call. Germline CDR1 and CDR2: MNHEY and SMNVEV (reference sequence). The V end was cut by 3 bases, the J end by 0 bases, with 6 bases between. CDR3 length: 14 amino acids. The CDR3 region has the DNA TGTGCCAGCAGTTTTCCGGACTCCTACAATGAGCAGTTCTTC. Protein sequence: CASSFPDSYNEQFF.

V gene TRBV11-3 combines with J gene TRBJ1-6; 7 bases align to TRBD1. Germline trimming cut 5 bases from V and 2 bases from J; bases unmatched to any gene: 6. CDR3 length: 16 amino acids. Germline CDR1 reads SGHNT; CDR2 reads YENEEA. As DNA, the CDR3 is TGTGCCAGCAGCCCAGGGGGGACAGCCTATAATTCACCCCTCCACTTT. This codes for CASSPGGTAYNSPLHF.

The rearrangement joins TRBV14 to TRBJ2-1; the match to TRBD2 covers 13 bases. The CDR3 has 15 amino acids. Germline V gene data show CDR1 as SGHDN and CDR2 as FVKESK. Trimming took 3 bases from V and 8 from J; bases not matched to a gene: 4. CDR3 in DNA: TGTGCCAGCAGCCACGGACTAGCGGGGGAGCATGAGCAGTTCTTC. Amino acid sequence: CASSHGLAGEHEQFF.

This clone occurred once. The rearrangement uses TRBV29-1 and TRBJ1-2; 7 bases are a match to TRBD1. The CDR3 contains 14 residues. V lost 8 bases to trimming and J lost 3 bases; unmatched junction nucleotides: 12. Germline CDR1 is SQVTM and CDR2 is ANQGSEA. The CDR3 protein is CSTTPTGRDYGYTF. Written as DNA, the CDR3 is TGCAGCACCACCCCGACAGGGCGGGACTATGGCTACACCTTC. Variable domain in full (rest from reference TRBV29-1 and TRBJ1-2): SAVISQKPSRDICQRGTSLTIQCQVDSQVTMMFWYRQQPGQSLTLIATANQGSEATYESGFVIDKFPISRPNLTFSTLTVSNMSPEDSSIYLCSTTPTGRDYGYTFGSGTRLTVV.

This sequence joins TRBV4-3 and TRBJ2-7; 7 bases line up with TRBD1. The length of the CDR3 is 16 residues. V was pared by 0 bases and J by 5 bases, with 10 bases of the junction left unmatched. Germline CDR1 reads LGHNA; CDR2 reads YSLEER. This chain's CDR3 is CASSQDKETGIHEQYF. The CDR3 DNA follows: TGCGCCAGCAGCCAAGATAAGGAGACAGGGATCCACGAGCAGTACTTC.

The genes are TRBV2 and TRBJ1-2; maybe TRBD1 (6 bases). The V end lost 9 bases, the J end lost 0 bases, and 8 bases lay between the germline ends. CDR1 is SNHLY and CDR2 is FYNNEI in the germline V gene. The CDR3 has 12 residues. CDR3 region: CARGGSNYGYTF. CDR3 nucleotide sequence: TGTGCCAGAGGGGGATCTAACTATGGCTACACCTTC.

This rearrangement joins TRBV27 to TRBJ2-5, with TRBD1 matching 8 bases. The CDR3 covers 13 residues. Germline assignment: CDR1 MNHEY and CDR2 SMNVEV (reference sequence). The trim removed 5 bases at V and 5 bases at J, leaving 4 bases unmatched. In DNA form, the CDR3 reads TGTGCCAGCAGTATGACAGGGGCCGAGACCCAGTACTTC. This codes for CASSMTGAETQYF.

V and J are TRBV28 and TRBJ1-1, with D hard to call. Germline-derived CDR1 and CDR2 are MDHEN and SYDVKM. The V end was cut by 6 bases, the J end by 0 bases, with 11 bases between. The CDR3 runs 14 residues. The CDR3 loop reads CASSPTGVNTEAFF. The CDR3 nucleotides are TGTGCCAGCAGCCCGACGGGTGTGAACACTGAAGCTTTCTTT.

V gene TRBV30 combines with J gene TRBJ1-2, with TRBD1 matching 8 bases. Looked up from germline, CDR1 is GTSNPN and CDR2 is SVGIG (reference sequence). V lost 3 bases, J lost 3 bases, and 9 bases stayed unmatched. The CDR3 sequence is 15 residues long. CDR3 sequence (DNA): TGTGCCTGGAGCCGCAGACAGGGGCCGCACTATGGCTACACCTTC. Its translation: CAWSRRQGPHYGYTF. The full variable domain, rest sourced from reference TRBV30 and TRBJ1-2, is SQTIHQWPATLVQPVGSPLSLECTVEGTSNPNLYWYRQAAGRGLQLLFYSVGIGQISSEVPQNLSASRPQDRQFILSSKKLLLSDSGFYLCAWSRRQGPHYGYTFGSGTRLTVV.

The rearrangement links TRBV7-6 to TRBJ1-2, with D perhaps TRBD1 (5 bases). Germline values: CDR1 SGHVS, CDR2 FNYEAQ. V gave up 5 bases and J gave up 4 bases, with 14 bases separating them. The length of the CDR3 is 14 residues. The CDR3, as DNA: TGTGCCAGCAGCCCGACCCAGGGTACCTATGGCTACACCTTC. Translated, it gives CASSPTQGTYGYTF.

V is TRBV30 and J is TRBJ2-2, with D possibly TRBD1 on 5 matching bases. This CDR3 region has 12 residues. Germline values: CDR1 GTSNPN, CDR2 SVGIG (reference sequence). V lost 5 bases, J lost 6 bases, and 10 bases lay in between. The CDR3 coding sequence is TGTGCCTGGGCCAGGGTCCCCGGGGAGCTGTTTTTT. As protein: CAWARVPGELFF. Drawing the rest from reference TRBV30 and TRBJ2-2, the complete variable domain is SQTIHQWPATLVQPVGSPLSLECTVEGTSNPNLYWYRQAAGRGLQLLFYSVGIGQISSEVPQNLSASRPQDRQFILSSKKLLLSDSGFYLCAWARVPGELFFGEGSRLTVL.

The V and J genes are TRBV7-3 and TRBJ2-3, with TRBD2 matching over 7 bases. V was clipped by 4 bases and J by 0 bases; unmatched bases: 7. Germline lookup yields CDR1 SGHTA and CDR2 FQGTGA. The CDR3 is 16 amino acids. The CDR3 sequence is CASSSGLVGSTDTQYF. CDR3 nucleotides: TGTGCCAGCAGCTCTGGACTAGTTGGCAGCACAGATACGCAGTATTTT.

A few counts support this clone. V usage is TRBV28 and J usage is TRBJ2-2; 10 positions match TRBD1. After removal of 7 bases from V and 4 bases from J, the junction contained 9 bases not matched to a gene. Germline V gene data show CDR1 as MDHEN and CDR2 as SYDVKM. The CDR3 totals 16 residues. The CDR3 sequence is CASTPRTGGGTGELFF. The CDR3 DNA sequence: TGTGCCAGCACCCCCCGGACAGGGGGTGGCACCGGGGAGCTGTTTTTT.

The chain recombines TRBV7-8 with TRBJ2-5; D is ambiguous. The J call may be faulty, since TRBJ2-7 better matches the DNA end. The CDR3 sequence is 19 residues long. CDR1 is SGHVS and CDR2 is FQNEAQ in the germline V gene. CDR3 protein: CASSLYVTIPKSGSYEQYF. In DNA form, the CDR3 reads TGTGCCAGCAGCTTATATGTGACAATCCCGAAAAGTGGGTCCTACGAGCAGTACTTC.

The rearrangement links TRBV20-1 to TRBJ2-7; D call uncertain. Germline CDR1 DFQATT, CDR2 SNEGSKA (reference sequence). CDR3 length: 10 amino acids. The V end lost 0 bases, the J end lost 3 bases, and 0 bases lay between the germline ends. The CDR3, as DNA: TGCAGTGCTAGAGACTACGAGCAGTACTTC. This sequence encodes CSARDYEQYF.

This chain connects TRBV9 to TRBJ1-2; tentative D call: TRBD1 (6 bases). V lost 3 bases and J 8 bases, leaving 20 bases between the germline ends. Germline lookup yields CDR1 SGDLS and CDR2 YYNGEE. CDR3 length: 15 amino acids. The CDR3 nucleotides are TGTGCCAGCAGCGAGCGGACAGCCTTTCCATGGGGCTACACCTTC. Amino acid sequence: CASSERTAFPWGYTF. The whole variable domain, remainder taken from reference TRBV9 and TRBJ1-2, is DSGVTQTPKHLITATGQRVTLRCSPRSGDLSVYWYQQSLDQGLQFLIQYYNGEERAKGNILERFSAQQFPDLHSELNLSSLELGDSALYFCASSERTAFPWGYTFGSGTRLTVV.

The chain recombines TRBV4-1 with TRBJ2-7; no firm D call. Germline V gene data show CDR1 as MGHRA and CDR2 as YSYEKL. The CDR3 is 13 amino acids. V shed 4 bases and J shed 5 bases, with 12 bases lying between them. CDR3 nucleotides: TGCGCCAGCAGCCCTCCATCTTCTCACGAGCAGTACTTC. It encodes CASSPPSSHEQYF.

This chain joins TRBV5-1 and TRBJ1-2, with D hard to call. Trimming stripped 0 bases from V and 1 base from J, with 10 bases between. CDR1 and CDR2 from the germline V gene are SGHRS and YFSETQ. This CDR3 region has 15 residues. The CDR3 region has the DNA TGCGCCAGCAGCTTGGAGGGTACACTTAACTATGGCTACACCTTC. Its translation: CASSLEGTLNYGYTF.